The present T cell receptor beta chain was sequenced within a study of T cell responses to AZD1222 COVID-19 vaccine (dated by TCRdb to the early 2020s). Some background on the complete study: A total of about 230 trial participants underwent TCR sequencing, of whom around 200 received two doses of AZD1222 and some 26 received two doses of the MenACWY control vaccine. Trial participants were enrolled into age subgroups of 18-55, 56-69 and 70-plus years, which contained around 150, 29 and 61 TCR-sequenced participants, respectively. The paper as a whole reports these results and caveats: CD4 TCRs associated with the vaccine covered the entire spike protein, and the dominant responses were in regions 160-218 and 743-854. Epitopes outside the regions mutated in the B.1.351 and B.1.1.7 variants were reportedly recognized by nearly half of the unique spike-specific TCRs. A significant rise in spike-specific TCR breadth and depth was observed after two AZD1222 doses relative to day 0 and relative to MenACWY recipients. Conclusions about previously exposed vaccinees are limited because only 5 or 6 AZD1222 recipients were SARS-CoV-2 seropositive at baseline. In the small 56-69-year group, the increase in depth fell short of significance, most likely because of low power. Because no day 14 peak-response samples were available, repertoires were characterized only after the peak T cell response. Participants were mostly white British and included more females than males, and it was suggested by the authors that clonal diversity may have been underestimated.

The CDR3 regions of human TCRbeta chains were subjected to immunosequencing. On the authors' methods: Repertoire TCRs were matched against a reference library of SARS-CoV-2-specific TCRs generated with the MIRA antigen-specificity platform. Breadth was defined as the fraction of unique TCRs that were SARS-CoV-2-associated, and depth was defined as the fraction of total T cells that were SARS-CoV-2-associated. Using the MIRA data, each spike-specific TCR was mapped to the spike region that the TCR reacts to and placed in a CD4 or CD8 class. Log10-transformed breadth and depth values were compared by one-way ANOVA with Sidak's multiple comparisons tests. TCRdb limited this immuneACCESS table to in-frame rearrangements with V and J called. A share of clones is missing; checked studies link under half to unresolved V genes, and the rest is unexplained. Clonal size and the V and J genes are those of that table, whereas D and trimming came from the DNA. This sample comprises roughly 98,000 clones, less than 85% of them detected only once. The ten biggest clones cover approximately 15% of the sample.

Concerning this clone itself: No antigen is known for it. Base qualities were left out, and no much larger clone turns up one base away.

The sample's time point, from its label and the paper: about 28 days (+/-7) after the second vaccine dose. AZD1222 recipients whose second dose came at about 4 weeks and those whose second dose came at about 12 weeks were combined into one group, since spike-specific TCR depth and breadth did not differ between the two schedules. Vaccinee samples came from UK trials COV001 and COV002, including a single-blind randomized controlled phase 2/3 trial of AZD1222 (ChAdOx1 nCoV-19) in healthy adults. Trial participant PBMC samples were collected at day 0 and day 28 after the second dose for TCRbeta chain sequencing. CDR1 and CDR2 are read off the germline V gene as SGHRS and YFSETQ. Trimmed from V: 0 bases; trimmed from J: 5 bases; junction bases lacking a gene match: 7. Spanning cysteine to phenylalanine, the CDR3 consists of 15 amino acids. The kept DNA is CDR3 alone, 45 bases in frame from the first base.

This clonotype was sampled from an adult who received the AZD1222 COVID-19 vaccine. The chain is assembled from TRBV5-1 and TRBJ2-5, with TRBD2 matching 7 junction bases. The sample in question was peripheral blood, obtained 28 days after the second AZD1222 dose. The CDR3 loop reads CASSLEGLDAETQYF. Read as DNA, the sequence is TGCGCCAGCAGCTTGGAAGGACTAGACGCCGAGACCCAGTACTTC.